This T cell receptor (beta chain) was obtained from a study of blood T cell repertoires in COVID-19. Participants were aged about 18 to 100 years from 24 US areas. Cohort 3 donors were reported recovered after two negative PCRs, clearance, or symptom resolution. CDR1 and CDR2 (germline): LNHNV, YYDKDF (reference sequence). The CDR3 is made up of 17 amino acids. With 3 bases clipped from V and 2 bases from J, the junction kept 11 bases outside the gene matches. Assay: immunoSEQ multiplex PCR; the TCRdb copy retains only in-frame clones and omits some. Of roughly 520,000 clones detected, approximately 87% appear once; the ten largest clones hold about 2%.

Sequenced input: PBMCs or T cells enriched from blood (not recorded which). The genes are TRBV15 and TRBJ2-5, with TRBD2 identical over 8 bases. The source of this sequence is a woman aged 40 to 55 who had recovered from COVID-19. Written as DNA, the CDR3 is TGTGCCACCAGCAGCCGCTCCGGGACTAGGTTACAAGAGACCCAGTACTTC. Protein product: CATSSRSGTRLQETQYF.